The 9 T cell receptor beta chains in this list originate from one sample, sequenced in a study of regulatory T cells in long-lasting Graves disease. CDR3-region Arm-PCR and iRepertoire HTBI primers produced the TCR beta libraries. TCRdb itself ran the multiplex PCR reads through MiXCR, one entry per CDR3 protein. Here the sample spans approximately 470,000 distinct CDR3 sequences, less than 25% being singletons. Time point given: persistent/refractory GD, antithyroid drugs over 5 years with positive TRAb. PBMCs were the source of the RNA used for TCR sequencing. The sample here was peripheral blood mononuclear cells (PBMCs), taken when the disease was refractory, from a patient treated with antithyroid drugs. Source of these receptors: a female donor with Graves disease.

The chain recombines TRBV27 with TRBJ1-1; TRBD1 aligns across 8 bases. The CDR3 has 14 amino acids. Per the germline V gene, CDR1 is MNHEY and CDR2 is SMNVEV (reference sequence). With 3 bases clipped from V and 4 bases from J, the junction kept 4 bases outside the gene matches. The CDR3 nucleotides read TGTGCCAGCAGTTTTGCCAGGGGGCTCACTGAAGCTTTCTTT. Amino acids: CASSFARGLTEAFF.

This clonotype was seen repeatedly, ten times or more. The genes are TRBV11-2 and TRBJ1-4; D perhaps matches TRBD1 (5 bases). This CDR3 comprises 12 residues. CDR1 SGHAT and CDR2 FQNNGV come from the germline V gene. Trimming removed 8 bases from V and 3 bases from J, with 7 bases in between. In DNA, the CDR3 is TGTGCCAGCGAGGGACCTAATGAAAAACTGTTTTTT. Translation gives CASEGPNEKLFF.

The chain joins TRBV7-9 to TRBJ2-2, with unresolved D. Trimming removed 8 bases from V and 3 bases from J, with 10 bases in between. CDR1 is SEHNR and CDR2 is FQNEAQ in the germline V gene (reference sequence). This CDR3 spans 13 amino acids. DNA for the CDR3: TGTGCCAGCGGATGTATGGACACCGGGGAGCTGTTTTTT. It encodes CASGCMDTGELFF.

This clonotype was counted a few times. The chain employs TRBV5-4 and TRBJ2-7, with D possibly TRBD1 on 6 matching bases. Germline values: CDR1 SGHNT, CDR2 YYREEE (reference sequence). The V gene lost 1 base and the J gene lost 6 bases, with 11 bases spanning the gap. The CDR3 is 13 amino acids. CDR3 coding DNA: TGTGCCAGCAGCTTGCTGGGGGCGGTCGAGCAGTACTTC. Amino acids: CASSLLGAVEQYF.

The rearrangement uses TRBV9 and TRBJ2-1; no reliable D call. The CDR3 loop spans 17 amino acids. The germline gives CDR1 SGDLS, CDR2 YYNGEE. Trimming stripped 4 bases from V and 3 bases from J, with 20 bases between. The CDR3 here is CASSPRPSSAFYNEQFF. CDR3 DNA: TGTGCCAGCAGCCCCCGCCCCAGCAGCGCGTTCTACAATGAGCAGTTCTTC.

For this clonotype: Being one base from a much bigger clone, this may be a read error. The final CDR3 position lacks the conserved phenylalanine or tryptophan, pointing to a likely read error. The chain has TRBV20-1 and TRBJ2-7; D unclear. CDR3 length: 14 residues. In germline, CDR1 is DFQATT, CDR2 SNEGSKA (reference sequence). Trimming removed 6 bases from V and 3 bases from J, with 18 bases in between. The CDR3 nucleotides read TGCAGTGCCACGTTTGGGCTCGCCGGCTACGAGCAGTACTTA. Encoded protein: CSATFGLAGYEQYL.

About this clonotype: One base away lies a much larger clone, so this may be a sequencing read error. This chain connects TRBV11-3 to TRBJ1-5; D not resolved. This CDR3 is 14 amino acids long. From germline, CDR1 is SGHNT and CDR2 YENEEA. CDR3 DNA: TGTGCCAGCAGCTTGGATGTTAGCAGTCAGCCCCAGCATTTT. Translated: CASSLDVSSQPQHF.

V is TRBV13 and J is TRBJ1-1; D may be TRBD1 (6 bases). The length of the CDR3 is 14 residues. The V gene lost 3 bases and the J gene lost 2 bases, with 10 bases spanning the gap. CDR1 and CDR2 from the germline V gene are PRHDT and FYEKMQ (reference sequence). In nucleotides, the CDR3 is TGTGCCAGCAGCTTTGGACAGACCAACACTGAAGCTTTCTTT. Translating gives CASSFGQTNTEAFF.

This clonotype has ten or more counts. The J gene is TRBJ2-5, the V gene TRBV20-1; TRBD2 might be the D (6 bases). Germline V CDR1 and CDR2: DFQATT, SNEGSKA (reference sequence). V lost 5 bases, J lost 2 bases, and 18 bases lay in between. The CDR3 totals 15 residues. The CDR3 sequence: CSASILGRRQETQYF. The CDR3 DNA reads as TGCAGTGCTTCTATTCTAGGGAGGAGACAAGAGACCCAGTACTTC.